This TCR beta chain was identified in a study of shared clonotypes between healthy human individuals. Germline-derived CDR1 and CDR2 are LGHNA and YNFKEQ. The CDR3 has 16 residues. Between the trimmed V and J ends, which lost 0 bases and 2 bases, there was a span of 11 bases. Clones were sequenced by immunoSEQ multiplex PCR, and TCRdb holds only the in-frame ones, with some missing. Among about 2.4 million clones listed, 93% were seen once. A few counts support this clone. The sequencing input was naive CD4+ T cells from PBMCs. Subset meaning: CD45RA+ positively selected. This sequence originates from a man younger than 35 in good health. Some clones in this sample may be carry-over from other donors' samples. The chain is built from TRBV4-2 and TRBJ1-5, with a weak D call TRBD1 (5 bases). DNA for the CDR3: TGTGCCAGCAGCCAAGAAAGCAGGGCGGGCAATCAGCCCCAGCATTTT. Translated: CASSQESRAGNQPQHF.